These 20 T cell receptor beta chains came from one sample sequenced in a study of OX40 agonist ivuxolimab in advanced cancers. TCRdb's table, derived via immunoSEQ multiplex PCR, lists solely in-frame clones and lacks some. The top ten clones hold more than 1.4% of a sample with more than 45,000 clones, 82% of them seen once. The sequencing used CD4+ or CD8+ T cells sorted from blood, collected in a trial of the OX40 agonist ivuxolimab. These receptors were taken from an adult with an advanced solid tumor such as melanoma, head and neck, liver or kidney cancer.

The V and J genes are TRBV6-5 and TRBJ1-3; D not certain. Trimming removed 5 bases from V and 5 bases from J, with 13 bases in between. CDR1 MNHEY and CDR2 SVGAGI come from the germline V gene. The CDR3 totals 14 residues. In nucleotides, the CDR3 is TGTGCCAGCAGTCCCGAAGGCGGCCGAAACACCATATATTTT. It specifies CASSPEGGRNTIYF.

The chain combines TRBV5-1 with TRBJ1-1, with unresolved D. Germline assignment: CDR1 SGHRS and CDR2 YFSETQ. V was shortened by 2 bases and J by 6 bases, with 11 bases between the two germline ends. The CDR3 has 13 residues. The CDR3 region has the DNA TGCGCCAGCAGCTTAGCACTTGGCCCTGAAGCTTTCTTT. Amino acids: CASSLALGPEAFF.

This chain joins TRBV2 and TRBJ2-4; the D gene is possibly TRBD1 (5 bases). Looked up from germline, CDR1 is SNHLY and CDR2 is FYNNEI. There are 14 residues in the CDR3. V was trimmed by 4 bases and J by 1 base, leaving 8 bases between them. This chain's CDR3 is CASSVTVAKNIQYF. The CDR3 nucleotides read TGTGCCAGCAGTGTGACAGTTGCCAAAAACATTCAGTACTTC.

The rearrangement uses TRBV12-5 and TRBJ2-1; 12 nucleotides line up with TRBD2. V gave up 4 bases and J gave up 8 bases; unmatched junction bases: 15. Germline CDR1 LGHNT, CDR2 FRNRAP. CDR3 size: 18 residues. The CDR3 DNA reads TGTGCTAGTGGTTCAACCCGACTAGCGGGAGAAGTAGTGCATGAGCAGTTCTTC. Its translation is CASGSTRLAGEVVHEQFF.

The chain uses TRBV10-3 and TRBJ2-5; 8 nucleotides agree with TRBD1. This CDR3 is built from 12 residues. V dropped 10 bases and J dropped 2; count of bases not matched to a gene: 3. The germline CDR1 and CDR2 sequences are ENHRY and SYGVKD. The CDR3 loop is CATGQGQETQYF. DNA for the CDR3: TGTGCCACCGGACAGGGACAAGAGACCCAGTACTTC.

CDR3 sequence: CASSTGPRRTTDTQYF. The CDR3 DNA follows: TGTGCCAGCTCAACGGGACCGAGACGTACCACAGATACGCAGTATTTT. This chain joins TRBV18 and TRBJ2-3, with D possibly called TRBD1 or TRBD2 (5 bases each). CDR3 size: 16 residues. Looked up from germline, CDR1 is KGHSH and CDR2 is LQKENI. V lost 5 bases and J 2 bases, leaving 17 bases between the germline ends.

The chain joins TRBV5-1 to TRBJ1-2, with TRBD1 identical over 7 bases. This CDR3 contains 15 residues. Germline V gives CDR1 SGHRS, CDR2 YFSETQ. With 7 bases clipped from V and 7 bases from J, the junction kept 16 bases outside the gene matches. Here the CDR3 reads CASRPGTGVQSGYTF. In DNA form, the CDR3 reads TGCGCCAGCCGTCCCGGAACAGGGGTGCAAAGTGGCTACACCTTC.

This chain joins TRBV5-1 and TRBJ2-5; D possibly corresponds to TRBD1 (6 bases). The CDR3 runs 14 residues. From germline, CDR1 is SGHRS and CDR2 YFSETQ. Deletions cut 3 bases from V and 5 bases from J, with 14 bases between. The CDR3 coding sequence is TGCGCCAGCAGCTACGGACCCACAGGGGAGACCCAGTACTTC. Its protein is CASSYGPTGETQYF. Supplemented by reference TRBV5-1 and TRBJ2-5, the full variable domain reads KAGVTQTPRYLIKTRGQQVTLSCSPISGHRSVSWYQQTPGQGLQFLFEYFSETQRNKGNFPGRFSGRQFSNSRSEMNVSTLELGDSALYLCASSYGPTGETQYFGPGTRLLVL.

The chain joins TRBV5-8 to TRBJ2-4, with 7 bases that match TRBD1. This CDR3 has 13 residues. Germline values: CDR1 SGHTS, CDR2 YDEGEE. Trimming took 4 bases from V and 8 from J; bases not matched to a gene: 6. For the CDR3, the DNA is TGTGCCAGCAGCCCAGGGACAGTTCACATTCAGTACTTC. Translated, it gives CASSPGTVHIQYF.

The gene calls are TRBV11-2 and TRBJ1-3, with D unclear. Trimming took 0 bases from V and 0 from J, leaving 9 bases between them. The CDR3 loop spans 16 amino acids. Per germline, CDR1 SGHAT and CDR2 FQNNGV. The CDR3 nucleotides are TGTGCCAGCAGCTTAGACAGCCTGAGCTCTGGAAACACCATATATTTT. Amino acid sequence: CASSLDSLSSGNTIYF.

V is TRBV21-1 and J is TRBJ2-2; the D call TRBD1 from the table was never checked on the DNA. TRBV21-1 is recorded as a pseudogene. CDR3 size: 14 residues. The CDR3, as DNA: TGTGCCAGCAGCAAGACAGGGAACACCGGGGAGCTGTTTTTT. Encoded protein: CASSKTGNTGELFF.

V is TRBV11-3 and J is TRBJ2-7; the match to TRBD2 covers 8 bases. The J segment lost 2 bases and the V segment lost 1 base, leaving 4 bases of the junction unmatched. This CDR3 contains 15 residues. The germline CDR1 and CDR2 sequences are SGHNT and YENEEA. CDR3 in amino acids: CASSLVGLDTYEQYF. CDR3 sequence (DNA): TGTGCCAGCAGCTTAGTGGGACTAGACACCTACGAGCAGTACTTC.

This clone showed up just a few times. The V call is TRBV15, the J call TRBJ2-7, with 9 bases aligning to TRBD1. J was trimmed by 2 bases and V by 3 bases; bases with no gene match: 5. The CDR3 spans 15 residues. From germline, CDR1 is LNHNV and CDR2 YYDKDF (reference sequence). The DNA for the CDR3 is TGTGCCACCAGCAGGGGACAGGGATATCCCTACGAGCAGTACTTC. It translates to CATSRGQGYPYEQYF.

The J gene is TRBJ2-7, the V gene TRBV6-6, with D unclear. V lost 4 bases to trimming and J lost 6 bases, with 16 bases between them. This CDR3 is built from 14 residues. Germline CDR1 MNHNY, CDR2 SVGAGI (reference sequence). DNA of the CDR3: TGTGCCAGCAGTTCTCATTCTAGTCGAGGCGAGCAGTACTTC. Translation gives CASSSHSSRGEQYF.

In its sample, this clone was seen a few times. The chain combines TRBV30 with TRBJ2-7; 10 positions agree with TRBD1. Germline V gives CDR1 GTSNPN, CDR2 SVGIG (reference sequence). Unmatched junction bases numbered 7, after V lost 2 bases and J lost 6 bases. This CDR3 comprises 14 residues. The chain's CDR3 is CAWSRRQGASEQYF. The CDR3 DNA follows: TGTGCCTGGAGTAGGAGACAGGGGGCCTCCGAGCAGTACTTC.

The chain recombines TRBV18 with TRBJ1-2; no clear D gene. V lost 2 bases, J lost 4 bases, and 14 bases lay in between. The CDR3 is 15 residues long. From germline, CDR1 is KGHSH and CDR2 LQKENI. CDR3 sequence (DNA): TGTGCCAGCTCACCAAATCCGCGCCCGATCTATGGCTACACCTTC. Translating gives CASSPNPRPIYGYTF.

The chain is built from TRBV6-1 and TRBJ1-6, with TRBD1 matching 10 bases. Germline lookup yields CDR1 MNHNS and CDR2 SASEGT. The CDR3 covers 16 residues. With V trimmed by 2 bases and J by 7 bases, 5 bases remained unmatched. The CDR3 spells CASSESPGQGNSPLHF. In nucleotides, the CDR3 is TGTGCCAGCAGTGAATCTCCGGGACAGGGGAATTCACCCCTCCACTTT.

V gene TRBV5-1 combines with J gene TRBJ2-2; TRBD2 aligns across 7 bases. V shed 7 bases and J 6 bases; nucleotides not matched to a gene: 9. Looked up from germline, CDR1 is SGHRS and CDR2 is YFSETQ. The CDR3 is made up of 14 amino acids. CDR3 in amino acids: CASEPGGKAGELFF. DNA for the CDR3: TGCGCCAGCGAACCCGGGGGGAAGGCCGGGGAGCTGTTTTTT.

The J gene is TRBJ2-3, the V gene TRBV11-3; D is ambiguous. Between the trimmed V and J ends, which lost 0 bases and 2 bases, there was a span of 6 bases. CDR1 SGHNT and CDR2 YENEEA come from the germline V gene. The CDR3 extends over 14 amino acids. CDR3 sequence (DNA): TGTGCCAGCAGCTTAGATATTAACACAGATACGCAGTATTTT. Its translation: CASSLDINTDTQYF.

This clone was seen more than once but under ten times. CDR3 nucleotides: TGCGCCAGCAGCCTCCGGGACAGGGACACCGGGGAGCTGTTTTTT. This translates into CASSLRDRDTGELFF. The chain employs TRBV4-1 and TRBJ2-2; 9 bases fit TRBD1. Germline CDR1 MGHRA, CDR2 YSYEKL. CDR3 length: 15 residues. The ends lost 4 bases at V and 3 bases at J; junction bases unmatched: 3.